The next 32 T cell receptor beta chains were all read from a single sample in a study of STAT5B mutations in CD4+ large granular lymphocyte leukemia. Method: immunoSEQ multiplex PCR; TCRdb's copy keeps in-frame clones and lacks some. The data contain 25,000 to 35,000 clones, around 70% of them seen just once; the ten biggest clones take up roughly 1%. The specimen sequenced was CD4+ T cells from blood buffy coats. The receptors were gathered from a human donor in good health.

This rearrangement joins TRBV18 to TRBJ2-2, with D perhaps matching TRBD2 (6 bases). Looked up from germline, CDR1 is KGHSH and CDR2 is LQKENI. The length of the CDR3 is 16 residues. The ends were cut back, 0 bases at V and 7 bases at J, with 15 bases in the middle. CDR3 bases: TGTGCCAGCTCACCACCGGAGGGGAGCGTAGGCGGGGAGCTGTTTTTT. This translates into CASSPPEGSVGGELFF.

The chain has TRBV5-4 and TRBJ2-2; D remains ambiguous. CDR3 length equals 14 residues. Germline V gene sequence: CDR1 SGHNT, CDR2 YYREEE (reference sequence). The V end lost 0 bases, the J end lost 6 bases, and 9 bases lay between the germline ends. CDR3 region: CASSLARVAGELFF. CDR3 DNA sequence: TGTGCCAGCAGCTTGGCGCGCGTGGCCGGGGAGCTGTTTTTT. The full variable domain, completed using reference TRBV5-4 and TRBJ2-2, is ETGVTQSPTHLIKTRGQQVTLRCSSQSGHNTVSWYQQALGQGPQFIFQYYREEENGRGNFPPRFSGLQFPNYSSELNVNALELDDSALYLCASSLARVAGELFFGEGSRLTVL.

The chain recombines TRBV6-4 with TRBJ2-1; 9 bases align to TRBD2. J gave up 7 bases and V 7 bases, and 11 bases lay outside the gene matches. There are 15 residues in the CDR3. From germline, CDR1 is MRHNA and CDR2 SNTAGT. The CDR3 spells CASIGSGTSNNEQFF. The CDR3 DNA reads TGTGCCAGCATAGGCAGCGGGACTAGCAATAATGAGCAGTTCTTC.

The J gene is TRBJ2-6, the V gene TRBV7-8; no clear D gene. CDR1 is SGHVS and CDR2 is FQNEAQ in the germline V gene. The CDR3 is 15 amino acids. The ends were cut back, 5 bases at V and 0 bases at J, with 8 bases in the middle. The CDR3 DNA reads as TGTGCCAGCAGCCCACACAACTCTGGGGCCAACGTCCTGACTTTC. Protein product: CASSPHNSGANVLTF.

This clone was seen only once. The CDR3 sequence is CASSPEEGRLTSYGYTF. In DNA form, the CDR3 reads TGTGCCAGCTCACCAGAAGAAGGTCGCCTCACGAGCTATGGCTACACCTTC. The rearrangement uses TRBV18 and TRBJ1-2, with unresolved D. The CDR3 is 17 amino acids. V was trimmed by 2 bases and J by 4 bases, leaving 20 bases between them. CDR1 is KGHSH and CDR2 is LQKENI in the germline V gene.

The chain joins TRBV20-1 to TRBJ1-2; D is possibly TRBD1 (5 bases). Trimming shortened V by 1 base and J by 7 bases, and 7 bases separated the two germline ends. The germline V gene has CDR1 DFQATT and CDR2 SNEGSKA (reference sequence). This CDR3 is 11 amino acids long. Here the CDR3 DNA reads TGCAGTGCTAGAGGCGGGGGTGGCTACACCTTC. Encoded protein: CSARGGGGYTF.

The chain employs TRBV19 and TRBJ2-1; 8 bases map to TRBD1. The germline V gene encodes CDR1 LNHDA and CDR2 SQIVND (reference sequence). The CDR3 runs to 15 residues. V trimming: 5 bases; J trimming: 8 bases; junction bases outside the gene matches: 11. CDR3 protein: CASSGVRGTGYEQFF. The CDR3 coding sequence is TGTGCCAGTAGTGGGGTGCGCGGGACAGGCTATGAGCAGTTCTTC.

This clone was counted a few times. The chain carries TRBV19 and TRBJ2-2; TRBD2 aligns across 9 bases. CDR1 and CDR2 from the germline V gene are LNHDA and SQIVND (reference sequence). The CDR3 is 16 residues long. V was clipped by 1 base and J by 3 bases; unmatched bases: 3. DNA for the CDR3: TGTGCCAGTAGTATAGGCCTAGCGGGATACACCGGGGAGCTGTTTTTT. It specifies CASSIGLAGYTGELFF.

The chain links TRBV19 to TRBJ1-4; 7 bases line up with TRBD1. From germline, CDR1 is LNHDA and CDR2 SQIVND (reference sequence). With 6 bases clipped from V and 2 bases from J, the junction kept 0 bases outside the gene matches. This CDR3 contains 13 residues. Written as DNA, the CDR3 is TGTGCCAGTAGGGACAGGACTAATGAAAAACTGTTTTTT. Translated, it gives CASRDRTNEKLFF.

This chain links TRBV18 with TRBJ2-1, with 9 bases aligning to TRBD2. The CDR3 is 15 amino acids. Trimming took 4 bases from V and 8 from J; bases not matched to a gene: 9. Germline V lookup: CDR1 KGHSH, CDR2 LQKENI. The CDR3 reads CASSLTIAGEDEQFF. As DNA, the CDR3 is TGTGCCAGCTCACTTACTATAGCGGGAGAGGATGAGCAGTTCTTC.

The chain is built from TRBV7-6 and TRBJ2-2; 9 positions match TRBD1. CDR3 length equals 21 residues. J was trimmed by 1 base and V by 6 bases; bases with no gene match: 21. Germline CDR1 reads SGHVS; CDR2 reads FNYEAQ. Here the CDR3 DNA reads TGTGCCAGCAGTTTCCCCAACGCAAGGAAACAGGGGGCGGGGAACACCGGGGAGCTGTTTTTT. Protein sequence: CASSFPNARKQGAGNTGELFF. Looking up the rest from reference TRBV7-6 and TRBJ2-2 gives the full variable domain: GAGVSQSPRYKVTKRGQDVALRCDPISGHVSLYWYRQALGQGPEFLTYFNYEAQQDKSGLPNDRFSAERPEGSISTLTIQRTEQRDSAMYRCASSFPNARKQGAGNTGELFFGEGSRLTVL.

The rearrangement uses TRBV18 and TRBJ2-5, with 7 positions matching TRBD1. The germline V gene has CDR1 KGHSH and CDR2 LQKENI. The ends lost 0 bases at V and 2 bases at J; junction bases unmatched: 6. The CDR3 has 16 amino acids. CDR3 in DNA: TGTGCCAGCTCACCACCAGTAAGGGGGCTACAAGAGACCCAGTACTTC. Encoded protein: CASSPPVRGLQETQYF.

The rearrangement uses TRBV2 and TRBJ1-1; 10 bases agree with TRBD1. V was clipped by 3 bases and J by 3 bases; unmatched bases: 7. The germline V gene has CDR1 SNHLY and CDR2 FYNNEI. The CDR3 runs to 16 residues. The CDR3 DNA is TGTGCCAGCAGTGATCCCAGGACAGGGGGTTACACTGAAGCTTTCTTT. This sequence encodes CASSDPRTGGYTEAFF.

This rearrangement joins TRBV5-6 to TRBJ1-2; TRBD1 aligns across 7 bases. CDR1 SGHDT and CDR2 YYEEEE come from the germline V gene. The CDR3 is made up of 14 amino acids. The V gene end was trimmed by 4 bases and the J gene end by 4 bases; junction bases not matched to a gene: 7. This CDR3 reads CASSTSTGIYGYTF. The DNA for the CDR3 is TGTGCCAGCAGCACCTCGACAGGGATCTATGGCTACACCTTC. Full variable domain (remainder filled in from reference TRBV5-6 and TRBJ1-2): DAGVTQSPTHLIKTRGQQVTLRCSPKSGHDTVSWYQQALGQGPQFIFQYYEEEERQRGNFPDRFSGHQFPNYSSELNVNALLLGDSALYLCASSTSTGIYGYTFGSGTRLTVV.

This clone was observed once. This CDR3 is CASSLSTAGGSAPLHF. CDR3 DNA: TGCGCCAGCAGCTTGTCTACTGCAGGGGGTAGTGCACCCCTCCACTTT. This chain uses TRBV5-1 with TRBJ1-6, with 7 bases that match TRBD1. The J segment lost 11 bases and the V segment lost 1 base, leaving 12 bases of the junction unmatched. The CDR3 covers 16 residues. Germline lookup yields CDR1 SGHRS and CDR2 YFSETQ.

This rearrangement joins TRBV18 to TRBJ1-1, with unresolved D. CDR3 size: 13 residues. The V end was cut by 2 bases, the J end by 5 bases, with 9 bases between. The germline V gene has CDR1 KGHSH and CDR2 LQKENI. CDR3 DNA: TGTGCCAGCTCACCAGGATTTCGAACTGAAGCTTTCTTT. This sequence encodes CASSPGFRTEAFF.

The rearrangement uses TRBV7-8 and TRBJ1-5; perhaps TRBD1 as D (5 bases). Trimming stripped 5 bases from V and 7 bases from J, with 18 bases between. This CDR3 contains 15 residues. Germline V lookup: CDR1 SGHVS, CDR2 FQNEAQ. DNA of the CDR3: TGTGCCAGCAGCCTAATGGGGGGACCCATGCAGCCCCAGCATTTT. This gives the protein CASSLMGGPMQPQHF.

CDR3: CASSAGWLTDTQYF. In nucleotides, the CDR3 is TGTGCCAGTAGTGCAGGCTGGTTAACAGATACGCAGTATTTT. The chain carries TRBV19 and TRBJ2-3; D unclear. The CDR3 length is 14 residues. V lost 5 bases and J lost 3, with 12 bases in between. Germline loops: CDR1 LNHDA, CDR2 SQIVND (reference sequence).

This sequence joins TRBV5-6 and TRBJ1-1; perhaps TRBD1 as D (5 bases). The CDR3 extends over 14 amino acids. V was trimmed by 4 bases and J by 4 bases, leaving 14 bases between them. Germline CDR1 reads SGHDT; CDR2 reads YYEEEE. This CDR3 reads CASSLNRFPTEAFF. The CDR3, as DNA: TGTGCCAGCAGCCTCAACAGGTTTCCCACTGAAGCTTTCTTT.

V and J are TRBV19 and TRBJ2-7, with D perhaps matching TRBD1 (5 bases). V was cut by 5 bases and J by 0 bases, with 11 bases left in between. This CDR3 comprises 14 residues. Germline lookup yields CDR1 LNHDA and CDR2 SQIVND (reference sequence). The CDR3 coding sequence is TGTGCCAGTAGTCTACAGGATGTCTCCTACGAGCAGTACTTC. Translated, it gives CASSLQDVSYEQYF.

The chain combines TRBV5-6 with TRBJ1-2; 7 bases agree with TRBD1. V trimming: 0 bases; J trimming: 4 bases; junction bases outside the gene matches: 3. This CDR3 is built from 14 residues. From germline, CDR1 is SGHDT and CDR2 YYEEEE. The DNA for the CDR3 is TGTGCCAGCAGCTTGGGGGACAGCTTCTATGGCTACACCTTC. Its translation: CASSLGDSFYGYTF. Filled out from reference TRBV5-6 and TRBJ1-2, the complete variable domain reads DAGVTQSPTHLIKTRGQQVTLRCSPKSGHDTVSWYQQALGQGPQFIFQYYEEEERQRGNFPDRFSGHQFPNYSSELNVNALLLGDSALYLCASSLGDSFYGYTFGSGTRLTVV.

This chain links TRBV15 with TRBJ1-2; TRBD1 might be the D (5 bases). The CDR3 runs to 15 residues. V lost 0 bases and J 4 bases, leaving 12 bases between the germline ends. Germline CDR1 is LNHNV and CDR2 is YYDKDF (reference sequence). CDR3 in DNA: TGTGCCACCAGCAGAGATTCCCAGGGCCCCTATGGCTACACCTTC. Encoded protein: CATSRDSQGPYGYTF. Supplemented by reference TRBV15 and TRBJ1-2, the full variable domain reads DAMVIQNPRYQVTQFGKPVTLSCSQTLNHNVMYWYQQKSSQAPKLLFHYYDKDFNNEADTPDNFQSRRPNTSFCFLDIRSPGLGDTAMYLCATSRDSQGPYGYTFGSGTRLTVV.

The V gene is TRBV7-2, the J gene TRBJ1-5; TRBD1 might be the D (5 bases). The CDR3 is made up of 14 amino acids. CDR1 and CDR2 from the germline V gene are SGHTA and FQGNSA. The germline V and J ends were trimmed by 5 bases and 0 bases, with 8 bases remaining between them. CDR3 bases: TGTGCCAGCAGCCTCGGGACTAGCAATCAGCCCCAGCATTTT. It encodes CASSLGTSNQPQHF. Together with reference TRBV7-2 and TRBJ1-5, the CDR3 gives the full variable domain: GAGVSQSPSNKVTEKGKDVELRCDPISGHTALYWYRQSLGQGLEFLIYFQGNSAPDKSGLPSDRFSAERTGGSVSTLTIQRTQQEDSAVYLCASSLGTSNQPQHFGDGTRLSIL.

The V call is TRBV5-1, the J call TRBJ1-1; D is unclear. The V and J ends lost 0 bases and 6 bases respectively, with 18 bases between them. The germline CDR1 and CDR2 sequences are SGHRS and YFSETQ. The CDR3 length is 16 residues. DNA for the CDR3: TGCGCCAGCAGCTTGGCGGGAGTGGGAAGGAGAGCTGAAGCTTTCTTT. It translates to CASSLAGVGRRAEAFF.

The V gene is TRBV5-6, the J gene TRBJ2-7; TRBD2 matches at 7 bases. Germline V gene sequence: CDR1 SGHDT, CDR2 YYEEEE. There are 15 residues in the CDR3. With 5 bases clipped from V and 3 bases from J, the junction kept 11 bases outside the gene matches. The CDR3 protein is CASSYRGSGFYEQYF. Here the CDR3 DNA reads TGTGCCAGCAGTTACCGGGGTAGCGGGTTCTACGAGCAGTACTTC.

The chain joins TRBV6-1 to TRBJ1-5; D remains ambiguous. The length of the CDR3 is 13 residues. Per germline, CDR1 MNHNS and CDR2 SASEGT. V gave up 10 bases and J gave up 7 bases, with 17 bases separating them. CDR3 DNA: TGTGCCACCACCGGAACCACGGGGCAGCCCCAGCATTTT. Its translation is CATTGTTGQPQHF.

This chain joins TRBV2 and TRBJ2-5, with D perhaps given as TRBD1 or TRBD2 (6 bases each). The CDR3 length is 13 residues. Germline V gene sequence: CDR1 SNHLY, CDR2 FYNNEI. With 6 bases removed from V and 5 bases from J, the gap between germline ends came to 13 bases. The DNA of the CDR3 is TGTGCCAGCAGAACAGGGACTTCGGAGACCCAGTACTTC. Encoded protein: CASRTGTSETQYF.

V is TRBV5-6 and J is TRBJ2-5, with TRBD2 as a possible D gene (8 bases). Trimming stripped 4 bases from V and 2 bases from J, with 12 bases between. The germline gives CDR1 SGHDT, CDR2 YYEEEE. This CDR3 is built from 14 residues. CDR3 sequence: CASSIAGQQETQYF. Here the CDR3 DNA reads TGTGCCAGCAGCATAGCGGGACAGCAAGAGACCCAGTACTTC.

V is TRBV2 and J is TRBJ2-3, with TRBD2 matching over 15 bases. CDR3 length: 15 amino acids. Germline V gene data show CDR1 as SNHLY and CDR2 as FYNNEI. J was trimmed by 5 bases and V by 4 bases; bases with no gene match: 1. CDR3 in DNA: TGTGCCAGCAGTGGGACTAGCGGGAGGGTAGATACGCAGTATTTT. It codes for CASSGTSGRVDTQYF.

The chain employs TRBV5-1 and TRBJ2-5, with 12 bases fitting TRBD2. Germline CDR1 reads SGHRS; CDR2 reads YFSETQ. V was pared by 0 bases and J by 5 bases, with 11 bases of the junction left unmatched. The CDR3 extends over 18 amino acids. The CDR3 DNA sequence: TGCGCCAGCAGCTTGGCCGCGCTAGCGGGAGGGCCGAGGGAGACCCAGTACTTC. Its protein product is CASSLAALAGGPRETQYF.

The chain has TRBV9 and TRBJ1-2; D is unresolved. This CDR3 has 15 residues. Germline CDR1 and CDR2: SGDLS and YYNGEE. Trimming left V 0 bases short and J 6 bases short, with 15 bases between. CDR3 loop: CASSVGGSGENGYTF. The CDR3 DNA sequence: TGTGCCAGCAGCGTAGGAGGGTCTGGGGAGAATGGCTACACCTTC.

This clone was detected a few times. CDR3 in amino acids: CASSEGNNQPQHF. The CDR3 nucleotides are TGCGCCAGCAGTGAAGGGAACAATCAGCCCCAGCATTTT. V gene TRBV10-2 combines with J gene TRBJ1-5; no clear D gene. This CDR3 is 13 amino acids long. The V gene's germline CDR1 is WSHSY and CDR2 SAAADI. V was pared by 3 bases and J by 3 bases, with 6 bases between.